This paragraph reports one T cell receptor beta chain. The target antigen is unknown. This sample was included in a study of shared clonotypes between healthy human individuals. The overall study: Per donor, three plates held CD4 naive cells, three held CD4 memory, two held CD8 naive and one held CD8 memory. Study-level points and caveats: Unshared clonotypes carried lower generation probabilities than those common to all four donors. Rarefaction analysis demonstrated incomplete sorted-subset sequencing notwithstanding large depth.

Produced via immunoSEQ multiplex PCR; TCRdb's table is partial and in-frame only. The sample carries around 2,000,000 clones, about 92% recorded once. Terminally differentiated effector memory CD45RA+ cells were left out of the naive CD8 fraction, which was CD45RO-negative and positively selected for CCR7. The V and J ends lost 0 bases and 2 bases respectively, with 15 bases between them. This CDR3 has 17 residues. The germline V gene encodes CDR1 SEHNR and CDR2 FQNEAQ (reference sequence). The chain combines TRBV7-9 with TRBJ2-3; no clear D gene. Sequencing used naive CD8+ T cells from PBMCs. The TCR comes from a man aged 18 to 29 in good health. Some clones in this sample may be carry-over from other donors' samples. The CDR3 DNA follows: TGTGCCAGCAGCTTAGCGGGGTCCCATTCCTACACAGATACGCAGTATTTT. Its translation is CASSLAGSHSYTDTQYF. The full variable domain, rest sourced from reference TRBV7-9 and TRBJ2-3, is DTGVSQNPRHKITKRGQNVTFRCDPISEHNRLYWYRQTLGQGPEFLTYFQNEAQLEKSRLLSDRFSAERPKGSFSTLEIQRTEQGDSAMYLCASSLAGSHSYTDTQYFGPGTRLTVL.